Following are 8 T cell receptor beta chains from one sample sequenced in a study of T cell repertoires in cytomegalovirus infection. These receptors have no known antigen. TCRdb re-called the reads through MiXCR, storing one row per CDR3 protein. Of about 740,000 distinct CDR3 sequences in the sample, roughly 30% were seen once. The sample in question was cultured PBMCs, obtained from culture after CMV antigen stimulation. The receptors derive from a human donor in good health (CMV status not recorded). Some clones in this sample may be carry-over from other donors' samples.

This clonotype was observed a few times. This CDR3 is CASSFTRGGVRETQYF. The CDR3 DNA follows: TGTGCCAGCAGTTTCACCCGGGGGGGGGTACGAGAGACCCAGTACTTC. J is TRBJ2-5 and V is TRBV5-4; TRBD2 matches 8 bases. The germline V gene has CDR1 SGHNT and CDR2 YYREEE (reference sequence). This CDR3 is 16 amino acids long. V shed 5 bases and J 4 bases; nucleotides not matched to a gene: 13. Drawing the rest from reference TRBV5-4 and TRBJ2-5, the complete variable domain is ETGVTQSPTHLIKTRGQQVTLRCSSQSGHNTVSWYQQALGQGPQFIFQYYREEENGRGNFPPRFSGLQFPNYSSELNVNALELDDSALYLCASSFTRGGVRETQYFGPGTRLLVL.

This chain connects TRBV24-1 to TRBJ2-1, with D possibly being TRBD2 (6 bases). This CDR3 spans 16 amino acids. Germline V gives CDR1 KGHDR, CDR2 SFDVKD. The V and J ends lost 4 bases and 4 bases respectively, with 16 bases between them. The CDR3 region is CATSDPGTLNYNEQFF. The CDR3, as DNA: TGTGCCACCAGTGACCCCGGGACTCTGAATTACAATGAGCAGTTCTTC.

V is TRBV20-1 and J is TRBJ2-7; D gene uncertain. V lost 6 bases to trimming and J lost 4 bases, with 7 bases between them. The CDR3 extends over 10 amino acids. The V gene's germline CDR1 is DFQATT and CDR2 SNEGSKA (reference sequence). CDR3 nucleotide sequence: TGCAGTGCCCGCTCGTACGAGCAGTACTTC. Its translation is CSARSYEQYF.

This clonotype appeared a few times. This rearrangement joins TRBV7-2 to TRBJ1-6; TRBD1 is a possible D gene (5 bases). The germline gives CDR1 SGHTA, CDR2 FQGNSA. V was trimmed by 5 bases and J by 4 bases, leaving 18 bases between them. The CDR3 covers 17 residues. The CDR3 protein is CASSTKGVPLYNSPLHF. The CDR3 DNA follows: TGTGCCAGCAGCACAAAAGGGGTGCCGCTTTATAATTCACCCCTCCACTTT. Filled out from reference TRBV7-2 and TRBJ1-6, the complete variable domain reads GAGVSQSPSNKVTEKGKDVELRCDPISGHTALYWYRQSLGQGLEFLIYFQGNSAPDKSGLPSDRFSAERTGGSVSTLTIQRTQQEDSAVYLCASSTKGVPLYNSPLHFGNGTRLTVT.

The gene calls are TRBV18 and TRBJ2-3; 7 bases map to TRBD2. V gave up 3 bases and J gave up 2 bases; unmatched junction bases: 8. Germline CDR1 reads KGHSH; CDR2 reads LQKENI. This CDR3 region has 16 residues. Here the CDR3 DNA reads TGTGCCAGCTCACCGACAGCGGGACGCTTCACAGATACGCAGTATTTT. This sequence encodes CASSPTAGRFTDTQYF.

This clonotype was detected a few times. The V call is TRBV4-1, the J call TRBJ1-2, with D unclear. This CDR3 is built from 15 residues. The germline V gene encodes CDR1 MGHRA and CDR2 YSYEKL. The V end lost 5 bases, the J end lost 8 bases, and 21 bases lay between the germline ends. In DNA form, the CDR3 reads TGCGCCAGCAGCGGTCAAGCGGCGGCCTCTTGGGGCTACACCTTC. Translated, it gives CASSGQAAASWGYTF.

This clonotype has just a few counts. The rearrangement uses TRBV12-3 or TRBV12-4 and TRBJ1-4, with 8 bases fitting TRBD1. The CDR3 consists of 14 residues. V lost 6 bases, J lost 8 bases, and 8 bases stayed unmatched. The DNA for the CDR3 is TGTGCCAGCAGCATGACAGGGGAAGGGGAAAAACTGTTTTTT. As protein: CASSMTGEGEKLFF.

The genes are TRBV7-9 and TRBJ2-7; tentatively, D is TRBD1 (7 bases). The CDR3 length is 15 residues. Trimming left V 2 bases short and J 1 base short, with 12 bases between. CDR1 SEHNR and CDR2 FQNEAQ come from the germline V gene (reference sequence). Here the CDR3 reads CASSLMAGGSYEQYF. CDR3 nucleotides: TGTGCCAGCAGCTTAATGGCAGGGGGGTCCTACGAGCAGTACTTC. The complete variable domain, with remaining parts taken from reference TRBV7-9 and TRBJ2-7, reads DTGVSQNPRHKITKRGQNVTFRCDPISEHNRLYWYRQTLGQGPEFLTYFQNEAQLEKSRLLSDRFSAERPKGSFSTLEIQRTEQGDSAMYLCASSLMAGGSYEQYFGPGTRLTVT.